The 2 T cell receptor beta chains listed next were all sequenced from one sample in a study of T cell responses to AZD1222 COVID-19 vaccine. Clones were sequenced by immunoSEQ multiplex PCR, and TCRdb holds only the in-frame ones, with some missing. The repertoire holds 100,000 to 150,000 clones, about 90% seen once, with approximately 19% in the top ten. The starting material was peripheral blood, obtained on day 0 of MenACWY control vaccination. The receptors derive from an adult in good health.

The chain has TRBV10-2 and TRBJ1-1, with 11 bases fitting TRBD1. CDR1 WSHSY and CDR2 SAAADI come from the germline V gene. V lost 7 bases, J lost 3 bases, and 10 bases stayed unmatched. The CDR3 loop spans 16 amino acids. The CDR3 loop is CASNGQGASRDTEAFF. The CDR3 nucleotides read TGCGCCAGCAATGGACAGGGGGCCAGCCGGGACACTGAAGCTTTCTTT.

This clone was detected only once. The V gene is TRBV15, the J gene TRBJ2-3; a possible D gene is TRBD2 (5 bases). Germline CDR1 LNHNV, CDR2 YYDKDF (reference sequence). V lost 0 bases and J lost 2, with 6 bases in between. This CDR3 is built from 14 residues. CDR3 sequence (DNA): TGTGCCACCAGCAGAGAGCGGGCCACAGATACGCAGTATTTT. Translating it yields CATSRERATDTQYF.